The text below deals with one TCR beta chain. Its antigen is currently unknown. Tumor tissue was taken before any definitive surgery or chemotherapy was given. Repertoires were generated with immunoSEQ multiplex PCR, while TCRdb's copy carries only in-frame clones and drops some. The sample shows 8,500 to 9,500 clones, 75% to 90% of them seen only once. Germline V gene data show CDR1 as MNHEY and CDR2 as SVGAGI. J lost 7 bases, V lost 4 bases, and 10 bases had no gene match. The CDR3 loop spans 15 amino acids. This sample stems from a study of high-grade serous ovarian cancer treatment subgroups. General observations from the study: Repertoire similarity ranged about 0.11 to 0.8 between tumors of one patient. TCR clonal relatedness correlated positively with neoantigen level.

The sequenced sample consisted of tumor tissue. This clonotype was obtained from a human donor with high-grade serous ovarian cancer. V gene TRBV6-5 combines with J gene TRBJ2-3; TRBD1 matches at 8 bases. For the CDR3, the DNA is TGTGCCAGCAGTTCAGGACAGGGCCCACACTATACGCAGTATTTT. Protein product: CASSSGQGPHYTQYF.